What follows are 20 T cell receptor beta chains derived from one specimen sequenced in a study of Ad26.COV2.S vaccination and SARS-CoV-2 variants. Method: immunoSEQ multiplex PCR; TCRdb's copy keeps in-frame clones and lacks some. In the table there are hundreds of thousands of clones, 88% of which are singletons. Noted treatment: some 20 received Ad26.COV2.S at low or high dose, single or two shots; several received placebo; per-sample allocation not given. On day 63 after the first injection, vaccine and placebo recipients gave samples. Specimen: peripheral blood, collected in a trial of Ad26.COV2.S vaccine versus placebo. All receptors come from a person aged 18-60 years who received the Ad26.COV2.S COVID-19 vaccine or a placebo.

In its sample, this clone was seen a few times. The chain links TRBV18 to TRBJ1-1; a possible D gene is TRBD1 (5 bases). Germline-derived CDR1 and CDR2 are KGHSH and LQKENI. The CDR3 extends over 14 amino acids. V was cut by 5 bases and J by 0 bases, with 10 bases left in between. For the CDR3, the DNA is TGTGCCAGCTCAGCCGGGACGGTGAACACTGAAGCTTTCTTT. Protein product: CASSAGTVNTEAFF.

The chain carries TRBV28 and TRBJ2-1, with TRBD2 identical over 16 bases. CDR1 and CDR2 from the germline V gene are MDHEN and SYDVKM. The junction had 9 bases not matched to a gene; V was cut back by 5 bases and J by 8 bases. The CDR3 runs 17 residues. The CDR3 protein is CASSAILGTSGRDEQFF. The CDR3 coding sequence is TGTGCCAGCAGTGCCATCCTGGGGACTAGCGGGAGGGATGAGCAGTTCTTC.

This clone showed up just a few times. As DNA, the CDR3 is TGTGCCAGCAGCCATTATTTGGACGTAACCGGGGAGCTGTTTTTT. Its translation: CASSHYLDVTGELFF. The V gene is TRBV3-1 (or the pseudogene TRBV3-2), the J gene TRBJ2-2, with D unresolved. This CDR3 contains 15 residues. From germline, CDR1 is LGHDT and CDR2 YNNKEL (reference sequence). Between the trimmed V and J ends, which lost 3 bases and 5 bases, there was a span of 13 bases.

As for this clone: Possible read error: a much larger clone is one base away. The rearrangement uses TRBV7-2 and TRBJ1-1, with D possibly being TRBD1 (5 bases). This CDR3 is built from 15 residues. Trimming cost V 1 base and J 1 base, with 10 bases left between them. The germline V gene encodes CDR1 SGHTA and CDR2 FQGNSA. CDR3 protein: CASSLEGWRNTEAFF. CDR3 bases: TGTGCCAGCAGCTTAGAGGGGTGGAGGAACACTGAAGCTTTCTTT.

The chain is built from TRBV7-9 and TRBJ2-7; D unresolved. The germline V and J ends were trimmed by 1 base and 6 bases, with 10 bases remaining between them. The CDR3 is 13 residues long. Germline CDR1 is SEHNR and CDR2 is FQNEAQ (reference sequence). The CDR3 loop is CASSLEGSSEQYF. In nucleotides, the CDR3 is TGTGCCAGCAGCTTAGAAGGAAGCTCCGAGCAGTACTTC.

V and J are TRBV28 and TRBJ2-5; D is possibly TRBD1 (5 bases). V was shortened by 10 bases and J by 4 bases, with 10 bases between the two germline ends. There are 11 residues in the CDR3. CDR1 and CDR2 (germline): MDHEN, SYDVKM. The CDR3 DNA reads as TGTGCCACCCAGGGTGGAGAGACCCAGTACTTC. Translation gives CATQGGETQYF. Full variable domain (rest looked up from reference TRBV28 and TRBJ2-5): DVKVTQSSRYLVKRTGEKVFLECVQDMDHENMFWYRQDPGLGLRLIYFSYDVKMKEKGDIPEGYSVSREKKERFSLILESASTNQTSMYLCATQGGETQYFGPGTRLLVL.

V gene TRBV7-3 combines with J gene TRBJ2-3; D unclear. Looked up from germline, CDR1 is SGHTA and CDR2 is FQGTGA. The ends were cut back, 6 bases at V and 15 bases at J, with 19 bases in the middle. CDR3 size: 12 residues. CDR3 in amino acids: CASSQTRVPTYF. The CDR3 coding sequence is TGTGCCAGCAGTCAAACTCGGGTCCCTACCTATTTT.

This chain joins TRBV5-5 and TRBJ1-5; 7 nucleotides align to TRBD1. The CDR3 runs 16 residues. V was pared by 4 bases and J by 2 bases, with 9 bases of the junction left unmatched. Germline V gene data show CDR1 as SGHKS and CDR2 as YYEKEE (reference sequence). The DNA for the CDR3 is TGTGCCAGCAGCCCCTGGGCCCAGGGGGGCAATCAGCCCCAGCATTTT. Translation gives CASSPWAQGGNQPQHF.

The chain joins TRBV6-5 to TRBJ1-1; 7 nucleotides match TRBD1. Germline loops: CDR1 MNHEY, CDR2 SVGAGI. The CDR3 totals 14 residues. With V trimmed by 6 bases and J by 0 bases, 4 bases remained unmatched. The CDR3 DNA reads TGTGCCAGCAGAACAGGGGACGTGAACACTGAAGCTTTCTTT. This translates into CASRTGDVNTEAFF.

J is TRBJ2-6 and V is TRBV11-2, with D possibly being TRBD1 (5 bases). The CDR3 is 19 amino acids. V lost 1 base and J 2 bases, leaving 18 bases between the germline ends. Germline CDR1 reads SGHAT; CDR2 reads FQNNGV. CDR3 bases: TGTGCCAGCAGCTTAGTCGCCAGGGTGAGACTCGCTGGGGCCAACGTCCTGACTTTC. This sequence encodes CASSLVARVRLAGANVLTF. Using reference TRBV11-2 and TRBJ2-6 for the parts outside the CDR3, the full variable domain is EAGVAQSPRYKIIEKRQSVAFWCNPISGHATLYWYQQILGQGPKLLIQFQNNGVVDDSQLPKDRFSAERLKGVDSTLKIQPAKLEDSAVYLCASSLVARVRLAGANVLTFGAGSRLTVL.

The chain uses TRBV6-6 and TRBJ1-5, with D possibly being TRBD1 (5 bases). V dropped 2 bases and J dropped 3 bases, with 8 bases sitting between them. CDR3 length: 14 amino acids. The germline gives CDR1 MNHNY, CDR2 SVGAGI (reference sequence). CDR3 in amino acids: CASSYGGANQPQHF. As DNA, the CDR3 is TGTGCCAGCAGTTACGGGGGTGCCAATCAGCCCCAGCATTTT.

J is TRBJ2-5 and V is TRBV28; the D gene is possibly TRBD1 (6 bases). The CDR3 loop spans 15 amino acids. V was shortened by 3 bases and J by 5 bases, with 16 bases between the two germline ends. Germline V gene sequence: CDR1 MDHEN, CDR2 SYDVKM. The CDR3, as DNA: TGTGCCAGCAGTTTCAGGGCAGGGGCTAGGGAGACCCAGTACTTC. Its protein is CASSFRAGARETQYF.

The chain links TRBV6-1 to TRBJ2-7; no reliable D call. Germline V CDR1 and CDR2: MNHNS, SASEGT. The CDR3 runs 12 residues. The CDR3 protein is CASSEKGRLPAV. CDR3 in DNA: TGTGCCAGCAGTGAAAAGGGTCGACTCCCGGCGGTC.

This clone was recorded only once. The J gene is TRBJ1-4, the V gene TRBV6-2 or TRBV6-3; D possibly corresponds to TRBD1 (5 bases). The CDR3 loop spans 17 amino acids. Germline V gives CDR1 MNHEY, CDR2 SVGEGT. V lost 0 bases, J lost 6 bases, and 17 bases lay in between. The CDR3 coding sequence is TGTGCCAGCAGTTACTCGATGGACACCGTTAGCGATGAAAAACTGTTTTTT. It encodes CASSYSMDTVSDEKLFF.

V gene TRBV3-1 (or the pseudogene TRBV3-2) combines with J gene TRBJ1-4; 10 nucleotides align to TRBD1. This CDR3 region has 19 residues. Germline V lookup: CDR1 LGHDT, CDR2 YNNKEL (reference sequence). Trimming at V came to 4 bases and at J to 0 bases, leaving 11 bases not matched to a gene. CDR3 DNA sequence: TGTGCCAGCAGCCTTCGGACAGGGGGGATTTTTGCAACTAATGAAAAACTGTTTTTT. Translating gives CASSLRTGGIFATNEKLFF.

V is TRBV7-8 and J is TRBJ2-7; D gene unclear. CDR3 length: 15 residues. The germline V gene has CDR1 SGHVS and CDR2 FQNEAQ. V was pared by 3 bases and J by 3 bases, with 15 bases between. DNA for the CDR3: TGTGCCAGCAGCTTTCGCATGGGTAGGGTCTACGAGCAGTACTTC. Protein sequence: CASSFRMGRVYEQYF.

The V and J genes are TRBV9 and TRBJ2-7; D ambiguous. V was pared by 4 bases and J by 7 bases, with 18 bases between. The germline gives CDR1 SGDLS, CDR2 YYNGEE. The CDR3 length is 14 residues. CDR3 DNA sequence: TGTGCCAGCAGCATCGGACCCGCTCCTAGGGAGCAGTACTTC. Protein product: CASSIGPAPREQYF.

This sequence joins TRBV11-2 and TRBJ2-1; tentative D call: TRBD1 (5 bases). CDR3 length: 14 amino acids. V was cut by 7 bases and J by 4 bases, with 14 bases left in between. Per germline, CDR1 SGHAT and CDR2 FQNNGV. The CDR3 DNA is TGTGCCAGCACGTTCAGGGCCGCATACAATGAGCAGTTCTTC. It is translated as CASTFRAAYNEQFF.

V and J are TRBV9 and TRBJ2-1, with D possibly TRBD2 on 5 matching bases. There are 14 residues in the CDR3. In germline, CDR1 is SGDLS, CDR2 YYNGEE. Trimming cost V 0 bases and J 7 bases, with 11 bases left between them. The DNA for the CDR3 is TGTGCCAGCAGCGTAGATCCTCGGGGTAATGAGCAGTTCTTC. The encoded protein is CASSVDPRGNEQFF.

The CDR3 DNA sequence: TGTGCCAGCAGCCAGACAGGGGTTGATGAGCAGTTCTTC. Translating gives CASSQTGVDEQFF. The chain couples TRBV5-6 to TRBJ2-1, with TRBD1 matching 8 bases. The length of the CDR3 is 13 residues. Germline V gives CDR1 SGHDT, CDR2 YYEEEE. Germline trimming cut 4 bases from V and 8 bases from J; bases unmatched to any gene: 5.